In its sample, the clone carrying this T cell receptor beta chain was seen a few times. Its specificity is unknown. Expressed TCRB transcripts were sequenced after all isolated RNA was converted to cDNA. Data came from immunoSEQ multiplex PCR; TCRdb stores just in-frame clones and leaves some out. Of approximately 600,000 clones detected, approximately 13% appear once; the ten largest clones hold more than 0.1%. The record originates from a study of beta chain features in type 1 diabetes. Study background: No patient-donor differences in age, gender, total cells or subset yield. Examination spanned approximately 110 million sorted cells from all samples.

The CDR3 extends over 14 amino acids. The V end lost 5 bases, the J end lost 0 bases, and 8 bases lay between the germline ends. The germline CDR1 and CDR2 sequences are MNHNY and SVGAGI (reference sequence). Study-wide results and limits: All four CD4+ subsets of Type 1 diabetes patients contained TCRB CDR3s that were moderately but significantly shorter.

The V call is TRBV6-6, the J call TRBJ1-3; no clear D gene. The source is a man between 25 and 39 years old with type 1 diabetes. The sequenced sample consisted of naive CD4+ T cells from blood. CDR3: CASSPSHSGNTIYF. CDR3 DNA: TGTGCCAGCAGTCCCAGCCACTCTGGAAACACCATATATTTT.